This TCR beta chain comes out of a study of blood T cell repertoires in COVID-19. Study overall: The cDNA or gDNA used as material had been derived from T cells, B-cell-depleted T cells, or PBMCs.

J was trimmed by 7 bases and V by 3 bases; bases with no gene match: 7. The length of the CDR3 is 16 residues. Looked up from germline, CDR1 is SEHNR and CDR2 is FQNEAQ (reference sequence). Only in-frame clones appear in the TCRdb table, and some are missing; sequencing was by immunoSEQ multiplex PCR. The sample lists approximately 100,000 clones; around 89% were seen once. The TCR sequence derives from an elderly woman with acute or convalescent COVID-19. The rearrangement links TRBV7-9 to TRBJ1-6; 9 bases agree with TRBD1. Sequencing input: peripheral blood. The CDR3 DNA reads as TGTGCCAGCAGCTTCGGGACAGGGAGTTCCAATTCACCCCTCCACTTT. Its translation: CASSFGTGSSNSPLHF.